This TCR beta chain was obtained from a study of blood T cell repertoires in COVID-19. Looking at the study overall: Nucleic acid was either cDNA or gDNA, and it came from T cells, B-cell-depleted T cells, or PBMCs.

Original handling: Estimation of nucleated cell counts relied on the amplification of reference gene primers. Assay used: immunoSEQ multiplex PCR; TCRdb lists only in-frame clones, some missing. V and J calls and clone size are as listed in that table; D and trimming were resolved from the DNA. The sample records roughly 150,000 clones, over 70% being singletons. The V end was cut by 6 bases, the J end by 4 bases, with 15 bases between. The CDR3 is made up of 15 amino acids. Per germline, CDR1 SGHNT and CDR2 YENEEA. The TCR comes from a human donor in a cohort sampled during active COVID-19. The chain has TRBV11-3 and TRBJ2-2, with TRBD1 as a possible D gene (6 bases). The sequenced material came from peripheral blood. The CDR3 sequence: CASSLSGAVTGELFF. As DNA, the CDR3 is TGTGCCAGCAGTCTGTCAGGGGCGGTCACCGGGGAGCTGTTTTTT.